This T cell receptor (beta chain) was found in a study of cytomegalovirus exposure and HLA in healthy donors. At the level of the study: Earlier, 117 million unique TCR beta sequences were recovered from around 180 million T cells by an analysis.

This CDR3 spans 13 amino acids. V was cut by 0 bases and J by 8 bases, with 10 bases left in between. From germline, CDR1 is SNHLY and CDR2 FYNNEI. This clone has more than one count but fewer than ten. Its antigen is unknown. Findings and caveats of the study: Judged likely to be a sequencing artifact was a cluster of highly shared sequence variants. Immune exposure data for these donors was limited to CMV serostatus.

PCR used 60 Vbeta primers and 13 Jbeta primers. Produced via immunoSEQ multiplex PCR; TCRdb's table is partial and in-frame only. The profile shows approximately 170,000 clones, 68% of them singletons. What was sequenced was PBMCs. The sequence was collected from a middle-aged woman in good health and CMV-seropositive. The chain carries TRBV2 and TRBJ1-2; D remains ambiguous. The CDR3 DNA follows: TGTGCCAGCAGTGAAGCGGCGGGGATGGGCTACACCTTC. Protein product: CASSEAAGMGYTF. The whole variable domain, remainder taken from reference TRBV2 and TRBJ1-2, is EPEVTQTPSHQVTQMGQEVILRCVPISNHLYFYWYRQILGQKVEFLVSFYNNEISEKSEIFDDQFSVERPDGSNFTLKIRSTKLEDSAMYFCASSEAAGMGYTFGSGTRLTVV.